This TCR beta chain was recovered during a study of cytomegalovirus exposure and HLA in healthy donors. Study summary: The 650 to 850 first-cohort repertoires and the 120 or so validation repertoires shared the same platform, a later analysis reported.

Broader study findings: The study put 150 or so TCR beta chains on its list as cytomegalovirus-associated. The tendency of first-cohort TCR clusters to co-occur in the 90 to 150 validation repertoires emerged from a later analysis.

The junction had 10 bases not matched to a gene; V was cut back by 4 bases and J by 7 bases. The germline V gene encodes CDR1 SGDLS and CDR2 YYNGEE. This CDR3 has 16 residues. With regard to this clone: Its cognate antigen is unknown.

Using immunoSEQ multiplex PCR, the repertoire was profiled, and TCRdb retains in-frame clones only, with some absent. The sample includes around 49,000 clones, 94% of them seen just once. The sample was PBMCs. This TCR was recovered from a woman aged 18 to 35 in good health and CMV-seropositive. The chain has TRBV9 and TRBJ1-4, with 10 bases fitting TRBD1. For the CDR3, the DNA is TGTGCCAGCAGCTCTACACCGGGACAGGGGACTGAAAAACTGTTTTTT. Protein: CASSSTPGQGTEKLFF.